Presented here are 13 T cell receptor beta chains from one specimen sequenced in a study of CD8 T cells in ankylosing spondylitis. TCRdb re-called the 5' RACE reads through MiXCR, storing one row per CDR3 protein. The repertoire has 350,000 to 550,000 distinct CDR3 sequences, 25% to 30% of them found once; the top ten carry 0.85% to 1%. What these receptors recognize is not known. Overall study findings and caveats: A TCR beta motif made of about eight highly homologous variants seemed typical of ankylosing spondylitis blood.

Sample: blood, either unsorted or a sorted T cell fraction (not recorded which). These receptors were obtained from a male donor with ankylosing spondylitis.

This clonotype was detected only a few times. The chain couples TRBV2 to TRBJ2-2; no firm D call. This CDR3 is 14 amino acids long. CDR1 SNHLY and CDR2 FYNNEI come from the germline V gene. Trimming took 7 bases from V and 4 from J, leaving 13 bases between them. The CDR3 sequence: CASKRTRFTGELFF. CDR3 in DNA: TGTGCCAGCAAGCGTACACGCTTCACCGGGGAGCTGTTTTTT.

The count of this clonotype is one. The chain recombines TRBV9 with TRBJ2-6; 7 bases are shared with TRBD2. This CDR3 comprises 18 residues. From germline, CDR1 is SGDLS and CDR2 YYNGEE. J was trimmed by 0 bases and V by 6 bases; bases with no gene match: 12. CDR3 in DNA: TGTGCCAGCACCGGGGGAGCGGGAACGGCCTCTGGGGCCAACGTCCTGACTTTC. As protein: CASTGGAGTASGANVLTF.

At least ten counts were recorded for this clonotype. This sequence joins TRBV5-1 and TRBJ1-5; TRBD1 is a possible D gene (6 bases). This CDR3 contains 14 residues. Germline assignment: CDR1 SGHRS and CDR2 YFSETQ. V dropped 0 bases and J dropped 9 bases, with 13 bases sitting between them. In nucleotides, the CDR3 is TGCGCCAGCAGCTTGGTGACAGGCGGTGGGCCCCAGCATTTT. As protein: CASSLVTGGGPQHF.

The CDR3 reads CATSRDLAKAGSPLHF. The CDR3 DNA sequence: TGTGCCACCAGCAGAGATCTGGCCAAGGCGGGTTCACCCCTCCACTTT. The rearrangement links TRBV15 to TRBJ1-6; the D is unclear. The CDR3 has 16 amino acids. Trimming left V 0 bases short and J 9 bases short, with 15 bases between. In germline, CDR1 is LNHNV, CDR2 YYDKDF (reference sequence).

This clonotype has more than one count but fewer than ten. This CDR3 reads CASSSVGGNTEAFF. The CDR3 bases are TGTGCCAGCAGTTCGGTGGGCGGAAACACTGAAGCTTTCTTT. The chain couples TRBV12-3 or TRBV12-4 to TRBJ1-1; D is unresolved. The CDR3 length is 14 residues. V was trimmed by 4 bases and J by 2 bases, leaving 11 bases between them.

This clonotype was counted between two and nine times. The gene calls are TRBV11-3 and TRBJ1-1, with 7 bases lining up with TRBD1. Trimming removed 5 bases from V and 1 base from J; junction bases left unmatched: 7. CDR3 size: 15 residues. Germline loops: CDR1 SGHNT, CDR2 YENEEA. The CDR3 nucleotides are TGTGCCAGCAGCCCGGACGGACAGGAGAACACTGAAGCTTTCTTT. As protein: CASSPDGQENTEAFF.

The chain links TRBV6-1 to TRBJ1-1, with 8 bases matching TRBD1. The CDR3 contains 11 residues. The V segment lost 7 bases and the J segment 11 bases; nucleotides outside the gene matches: 6. The V gene's germline CDR1 is MNHNS and CDR2 SASEGT. The CDR3 coding sequence is TGTGCCAGCAAATCACAGGGGGGGGCTTTCTTT. This gives the protein CASKSQGGAFF.

This clonotype was picked up many times. The J gene is TRBJ2-3, the V gene TRBV12-3 or TRBV12-4, with TRBD2 identical over 7 bases. V lost 1 base and J lost 2; bases outside the gene matches: 21. This CDR3 region has 21 residues. CDR3 nucleotides: TGTGCCAGCAGTTTAGAAAGGACCTCAAAGGGCGGGAGAGTTGCCACAGATACGCAGTATTTT. Protein product: CASSLERTSKGGRVATDTQYF.

The sample holds many counts of this clonotype. The chain uses TRBV5-5 and TRBJ2-7; D ambiguous. The V end lost 1 base, the J end lost 5 bases, and 10 bases lay between the germline ends. CDR3 size: 13 residues. Germline-derived CDR1 and CDR2 are SGHKS and YYEKEE (reference sequence). The CDR3 DNA follows: TGTGCCAGCAGCTTGTGGGGTATGGACGAGCAGTACGTC. This sequence encodes CASSLWGMDEQYV.

This chain links TRBV25-1 with TRBJ2-3; TRBD1 is a possible D gene (5 bases). The germline V and J ends were trimmed by 5 bases and 5 bases, with 11 bases remaining between them. Germline values: CDR1 MGHDK, CDR2 SYGVNS. The CDR3 covers 13 residues. CDR3 bases: TGTGCCAGCAGTCGGGTAGGGGAAGATACGCAGTATTTT. Its protein product is CASSRVGEDTQYF.

This clonotype was observed many times. This CDR3 is CASSLHLSGSYNEQFF. Here the CDR3 DNA reads TGTGCCAGCAGCTTACACTTATCAGGGTCCTACAATGAGCAGTTCTTC. The genes are TRBV7-9 and TRBJ2-1; possible D gene TRBD1, 5 bases. V lost 2 bases and J lost 1, with 12 bases in between. CDR1 is SEHNR and CDR2 is FQNEAQ in the germline V gene (reference sequence). The CDR3 runs 16 residues.

This clonotype was detected only a few times. The chain has TRBV18 and TRBJ2-3; no clear D. V was cut by 0 bases and J by 5 bases, with 12 bases left in between. The germline V gene encodes CDR1 KGHSH and CDR2 LQKENI. This CDR3 is 15 amino acids long. CDR3 residues: CASSPPENRLDTQYF. The CDR3 region has the DNA TGTGCCAGCTCACCACCGGAAAACAGATTAGATACGCAGTATTTT. The variable domain in full, completed from reference TRBV18 and TRBJ2-3, reads NAGVMQNPRHLVRRRGQEARLRCSPMKGHSHVYWYRQLPEEGLKFMVYLQKENIIDESGMPKERFSAEFPKEGPSILRIQQVVRGDSAAYFCASSPPENRLDTQYFGPGTRLTVL.

This clonotype was recorded only once. DNA for the CDR3: TGTGCCGCAAGCGGTGGCGAGCAGTACTTC. Its translation: CAASGGEQYF. This sequence joins TRBV2 and TRBJ2-7; maybe TRBD2 (5 bases). The CDR3 length is 10 residues. CDR1 and CDR2 (germline): SNHLY, FYNNEI. Deletions cut 11 bases from V and 6 bases from J, with 11 bases between.